This T cell receptor (beta chain) was captured by sequencing in a study of T cell responses to AZD1222 COVID-19 vaccine. Regarding the study as a whole: Nearly half of spike-specific TCRs reportedly target unmutated variant regions. Donors, mostly white British, included more females; clonal diversity was possibly underestimated.

TCRdb keeps only in-frame clones here, not all; method: immunoSEQ multiplex PCR. The sample consists of about 110,000 clones, roughly 87% of them appearing once. Researchers grouped second doses given at about 4 or about 12 weeks into one pool. Comment on this clone: Its antigen is not identified.

The sequencing used peripheral blood, collected 28 days after the second AZD1222 dose. The source of this sequence is an adult who received the AZD1222 COVID-19 vaccine.

The CDR3 bases are TGTGCCAGTAGTTCCCCGAACCCACGGACAGGATCTTATGGCTACACCTTC. Residues: CASSSPNPRTGSYGYTF. The chain carries TRBV19 and TRBJ1-2; 7 nucleotides agree with TRBD1. The CDR3 totals 17 residues. CDR1 and CDR2 (germline): LNHDA, SQIVND (reference sequence). The ends lost 5 bases at V and 5 bases at J; junction bases unmatched: 17.